The clone carrying this T cell receptor beta chain was counted only a few times. The data belong to a study of response to subunit inactivated influenza vaccine. This CDR3 spans 16 amino acids. Trimming pared 6 bases from V and 6 bases from J, leaving 24 bases between. Each CDR3 protein is one row after TCRdb ran MiXCR on the RT-PCR reads. The table lists around 500,000 distinct CDR3 sequences, 9.5% to 13% of them singletons. V and J are TRBV12-3 or TRBV12-4 and TRBJ2-7, with D unclear. This TCR was sampled from a middle-aged man who received an inactivated influenza vaccine. The sequenced sample was PBMCs from blood, obtained 40 to 50 days after vaccination. CDR3 protein: CASSYGWEVESVEQYF. DNA for the CDR3: TGTGCCAGCAGCTATGGCTGGGAAGTGGAGAGCGTCGAGCAGTACTTC.